The entry below gives a single T cell receptor (beta chain) sequence along with its context. The data belong to a study of blood T cell repertoires in COVID-19. The CDR3 covers 15 residues. With 1 base removed from V and 7 bases from J, the gap between germline ends came to 11 bases. CDR1 and CDR2 from the germline V gene are SGHVS and FQNEAQ. In the authors' workflow: Counts of nucleated cells, estimated from reference gene primer amplification, were obtained. Sequencing used immunoSEQ multiplex PCR; TCRdb keeps in-frame clones, though not all of them. V, J and clone size reflect that table, while D and trimming were determined from the DNA. The data contain roughly 250,000 clones, approximately 88% of them seen just once; the ten biggest clones take up around 1.2%.

Sequenced sample: PBMCs or T cells enriched from blood (not recorded which). This clonotype was obtained from a woman aged 40 to 49 with acute COVID-19. The rearrangement links TRBV7-8 to TRBJ1-6, with D maybe TRBD1 (6 bases). The CDR3 region has the DNA TGTGCCAGCAGCTTAGGTTGGGGGCCCAATTCACCCCTCCACTTT. It codes for CASSLGWGPNSPLHF.